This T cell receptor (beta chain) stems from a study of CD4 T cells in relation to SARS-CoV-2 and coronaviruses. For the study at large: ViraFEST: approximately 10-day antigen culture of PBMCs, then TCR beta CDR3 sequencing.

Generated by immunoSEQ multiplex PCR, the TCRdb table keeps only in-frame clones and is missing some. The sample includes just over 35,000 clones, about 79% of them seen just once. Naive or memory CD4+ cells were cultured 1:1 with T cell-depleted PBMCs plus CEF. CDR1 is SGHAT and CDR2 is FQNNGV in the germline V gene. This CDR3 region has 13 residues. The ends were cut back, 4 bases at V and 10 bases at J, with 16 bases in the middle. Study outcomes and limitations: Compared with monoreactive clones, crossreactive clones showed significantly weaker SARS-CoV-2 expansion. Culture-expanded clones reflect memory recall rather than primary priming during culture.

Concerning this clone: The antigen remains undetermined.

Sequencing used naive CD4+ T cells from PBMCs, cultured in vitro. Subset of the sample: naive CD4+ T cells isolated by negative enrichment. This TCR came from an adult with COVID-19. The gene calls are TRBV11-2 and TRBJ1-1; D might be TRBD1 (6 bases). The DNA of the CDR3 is TGTGCCAGCAGCTGGGAGAGGGGGGCCTCAGCTTTCTTT. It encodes CASSWERGASAFF.